This TCR beta chain is from a study of blood T cells in healthy people across ages. General study points: Versus aged donors, long-lived donors had higher diversity and more naive CD4+ cells.

A sample-barcoded 5' primer and a J-beta primer mix were used in a second PCR of roughly 7 to 12 cycles. CDR3-containing paired-end reads numbering at least 3 million came from each sample. TCRdb processed the 5' RACE reads anew with MiXCR; each CDR3 protein has one entry. The table has about 670,000 distinct CDR3 sequences, less than 45% seen once. To note about this clonotype: Its cognate antigen is unknown.

This TCR was sampled from an elderly man in good health. Sequenced: blood.

The CDR3 DNA reads TGTGCCAGCTCACCGTCAGGGGATCTCGAGCAGTACTTC. Translating it yields CASSPSGDLEQYF. V usage is TRBV18 and J usage is TRBJ2-4; perhaps TRBD1 as D (6 bases). The J call could be wrong; TRBJ2-7 is a better fit for the DNA end. Germline-derived CDR1 and CDR2 are KGHSH and LQKENI. This CDR3 is 13 amino acids long.